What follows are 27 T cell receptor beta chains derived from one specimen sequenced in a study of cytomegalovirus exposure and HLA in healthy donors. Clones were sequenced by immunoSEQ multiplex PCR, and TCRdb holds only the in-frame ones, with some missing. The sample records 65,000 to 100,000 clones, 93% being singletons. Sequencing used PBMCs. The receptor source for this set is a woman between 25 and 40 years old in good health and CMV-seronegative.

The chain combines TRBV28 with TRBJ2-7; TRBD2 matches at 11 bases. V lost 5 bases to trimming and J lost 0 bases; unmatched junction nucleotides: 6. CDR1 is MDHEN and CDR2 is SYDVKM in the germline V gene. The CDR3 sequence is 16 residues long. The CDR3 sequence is CASSRTSGFRSYEQYF. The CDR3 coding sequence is TGTGCCAGCAGTCGGACTAGCGGGTTTCGCTCCTACGAGCAGTACTTC. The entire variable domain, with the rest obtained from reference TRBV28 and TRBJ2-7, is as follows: DVKVTQSSRYLVKRTGEKVFLECVQDMDHENMFWYRQDPGLGLRLIYFSYDVKMKEKGDIPEGYSVSREKKERFSLILESASTNQTSMYLCASSRTSGFRSYEQYFGPGTRLTVT.

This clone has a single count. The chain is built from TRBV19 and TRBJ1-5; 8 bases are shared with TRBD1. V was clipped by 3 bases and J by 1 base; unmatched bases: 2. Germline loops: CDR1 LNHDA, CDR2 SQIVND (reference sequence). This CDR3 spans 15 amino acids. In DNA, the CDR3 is TGTGCCAGTAGTATCGGGGACAGGAGCAATCAGCCCCAGCATTTT. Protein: CASSIGDRSNQPQHF.

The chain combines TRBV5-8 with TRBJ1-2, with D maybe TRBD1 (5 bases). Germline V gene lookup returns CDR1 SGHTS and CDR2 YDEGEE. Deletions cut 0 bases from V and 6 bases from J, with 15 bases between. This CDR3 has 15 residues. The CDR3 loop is CASSLAGLPRDGYTF. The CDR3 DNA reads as TGTGCCAGCAGCTTGGCAGGGCTCCCCAGGGATGGCTACACCTTC.

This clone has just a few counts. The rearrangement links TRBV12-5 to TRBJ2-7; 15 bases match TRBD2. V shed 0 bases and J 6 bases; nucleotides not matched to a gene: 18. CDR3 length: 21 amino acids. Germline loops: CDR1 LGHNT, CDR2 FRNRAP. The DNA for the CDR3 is TGTGCTAGTGGTTTGGTACCCCTGGGACTAGCGGGAGGAAGTCGGTATGTCGAGCAGTACTTC. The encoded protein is CASGLVPLGLAGGSRYVEQYF.

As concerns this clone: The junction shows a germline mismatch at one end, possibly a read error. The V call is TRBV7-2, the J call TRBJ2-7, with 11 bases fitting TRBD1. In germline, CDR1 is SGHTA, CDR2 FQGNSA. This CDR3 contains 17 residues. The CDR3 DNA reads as TGTGCCAGCACCTTAGGGACAGGGGGATCTCGACAGGACGAGCAGTACTTC. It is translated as CASTLGTGGSRQDEQYF.

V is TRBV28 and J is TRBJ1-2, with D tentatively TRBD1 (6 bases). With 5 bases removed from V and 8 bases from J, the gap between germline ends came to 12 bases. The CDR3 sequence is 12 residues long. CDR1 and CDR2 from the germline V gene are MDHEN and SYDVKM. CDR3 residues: CASSGGGRGYTF. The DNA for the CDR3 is TGTGCCAGCAGTGGGGGCGGTAGGGGCTACACCTTC.

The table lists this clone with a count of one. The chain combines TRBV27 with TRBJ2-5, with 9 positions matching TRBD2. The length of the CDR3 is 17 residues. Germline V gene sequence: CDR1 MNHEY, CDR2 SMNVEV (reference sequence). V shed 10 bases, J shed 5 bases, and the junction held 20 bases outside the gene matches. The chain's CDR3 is CATRGGAGGIGSETQYF. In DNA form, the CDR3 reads TGTGCCACCCGGGGGGGTGCGGGAGGGATAGGTTCGGAGACCCAGTACTTC.

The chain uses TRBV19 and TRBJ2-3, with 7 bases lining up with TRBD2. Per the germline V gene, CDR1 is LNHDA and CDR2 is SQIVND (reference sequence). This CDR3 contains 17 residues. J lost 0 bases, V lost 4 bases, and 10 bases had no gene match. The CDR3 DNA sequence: TGTGCCAGTAGTAGAACTCGGGACTACTCTAGCACAGATACGCAGTATTTT. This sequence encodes CASSRTRDYSSTDTQYF.

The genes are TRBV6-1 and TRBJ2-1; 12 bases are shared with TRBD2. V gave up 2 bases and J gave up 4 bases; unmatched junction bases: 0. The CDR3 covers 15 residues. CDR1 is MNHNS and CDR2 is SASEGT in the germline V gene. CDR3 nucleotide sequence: TGTGCCAGCAGTGAACTAGCGGGGGGGTACAATGAGCAGTTCTTC. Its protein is CASSELAGGYNEQFF.

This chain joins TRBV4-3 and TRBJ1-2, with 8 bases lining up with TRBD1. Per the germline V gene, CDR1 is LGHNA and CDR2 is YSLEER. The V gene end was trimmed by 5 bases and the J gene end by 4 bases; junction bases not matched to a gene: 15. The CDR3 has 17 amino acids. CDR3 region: CASSSHDPGQAPYGYTF. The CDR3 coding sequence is TGCGCCAGCAGCTCTCACGACCCGGGACAGGCGCCCTATGGCTACACCTTC.

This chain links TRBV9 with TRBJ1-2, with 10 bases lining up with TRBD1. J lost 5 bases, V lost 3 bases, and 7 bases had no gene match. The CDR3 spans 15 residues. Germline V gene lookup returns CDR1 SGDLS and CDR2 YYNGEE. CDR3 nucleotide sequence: TGTGCCAGCAGCGCGGGACAGGGGCGGAGGTATGGCTACACCTTC. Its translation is CASSAGQGRRYGYTF.

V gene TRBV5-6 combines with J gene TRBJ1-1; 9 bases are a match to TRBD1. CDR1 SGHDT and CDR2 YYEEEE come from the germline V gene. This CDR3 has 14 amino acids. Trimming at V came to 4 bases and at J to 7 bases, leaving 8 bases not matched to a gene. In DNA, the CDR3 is TGTGCCAGCAGCGTGGGACAGGGACGGAGTGAAGCTTTCTTT. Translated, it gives CASSVGQGRSEAFF.

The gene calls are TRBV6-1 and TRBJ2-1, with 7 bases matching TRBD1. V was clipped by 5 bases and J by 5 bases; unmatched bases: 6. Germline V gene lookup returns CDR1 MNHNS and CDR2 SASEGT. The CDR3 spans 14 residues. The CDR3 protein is CASSPLTGDNEQFF. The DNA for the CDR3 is TGTGCCAGCAGTCCCCTCACAGGGGACAATGAGCAGTTCTTC.

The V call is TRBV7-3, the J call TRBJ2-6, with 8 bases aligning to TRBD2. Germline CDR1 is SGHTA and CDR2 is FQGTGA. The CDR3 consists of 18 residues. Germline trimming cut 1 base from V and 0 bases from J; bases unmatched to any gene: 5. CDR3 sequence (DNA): TGTGCCAGCAGCTTAAGCGGGGGGTCCCCCTCTGGGGCCAACGTCCTGACTTTC. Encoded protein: CASSLSGGSPSGANVLTF.

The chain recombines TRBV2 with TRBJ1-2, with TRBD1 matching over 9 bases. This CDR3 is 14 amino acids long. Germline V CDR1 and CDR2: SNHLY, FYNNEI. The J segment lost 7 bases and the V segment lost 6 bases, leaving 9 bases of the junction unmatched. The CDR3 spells CASSPQGADGGYTF. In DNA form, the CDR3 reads TGTGCCAGCAGCCCACAGGGGGCGGATGGTGGCTACACCTTC.

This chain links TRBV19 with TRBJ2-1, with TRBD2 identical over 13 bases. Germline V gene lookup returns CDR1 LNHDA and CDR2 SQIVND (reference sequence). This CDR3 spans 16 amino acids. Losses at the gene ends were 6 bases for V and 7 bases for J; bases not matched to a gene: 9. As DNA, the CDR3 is TGTGCCAGTAGCCGCCTAGGGACTAGCGGGATTAATGAGCAGTTCTTC. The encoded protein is CASSRLGTSGINEQFF.

CDR3 sequence: CASRLQATEAFF. The CDR3 DNA follows: TGTGCCAGCAGGTTACAGGCAACTGAAGCTTTCTTT. V gene TRBV2 combines with J gene TRBJ1-1, with D perhaps TRBD1 (5 bases). The germline V and J ends were trimmed by 6 bases and 5 bases, with 10 bases remaining between them. The CDR3 has 12 amino acids. The germline gives CDR1 SNHLY, CDR2 FYNNEI.

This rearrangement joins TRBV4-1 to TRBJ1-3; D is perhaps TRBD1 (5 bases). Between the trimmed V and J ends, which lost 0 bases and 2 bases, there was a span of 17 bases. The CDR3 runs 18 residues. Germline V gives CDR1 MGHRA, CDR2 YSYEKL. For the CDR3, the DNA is TGCGCCAGCAGCCAAGATGGGGACGGTGCGGGGGCTGGAAACACCATATATTTT. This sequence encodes CASSQDGDGAGAGNTIYF.

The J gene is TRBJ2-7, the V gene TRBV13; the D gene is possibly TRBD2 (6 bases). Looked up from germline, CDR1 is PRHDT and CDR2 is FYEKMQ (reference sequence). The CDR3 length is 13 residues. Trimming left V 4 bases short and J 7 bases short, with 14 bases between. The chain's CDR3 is CASSCLSGVEQYF. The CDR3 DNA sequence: TGTGCCAGCAGCTGCTTGTCGGGGGTTGAGCAGTACTTC.

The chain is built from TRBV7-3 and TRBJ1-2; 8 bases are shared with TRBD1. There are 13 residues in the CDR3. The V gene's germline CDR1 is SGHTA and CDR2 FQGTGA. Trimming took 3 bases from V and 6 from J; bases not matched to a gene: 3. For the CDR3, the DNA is TGTGCCAGCAGCTTGAGGACAGGGAATGGCTACACCTTC. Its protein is CASSLRTGNGYTF.

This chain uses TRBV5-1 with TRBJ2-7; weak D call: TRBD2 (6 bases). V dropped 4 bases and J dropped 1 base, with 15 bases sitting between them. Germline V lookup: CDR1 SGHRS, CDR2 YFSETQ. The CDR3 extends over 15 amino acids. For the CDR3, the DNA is TGCGCCAGCAGCGGGCGGGGTTTGAGTTCCTACGAGCAGTACTTC. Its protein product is CASSGRGLSSYEQYF.

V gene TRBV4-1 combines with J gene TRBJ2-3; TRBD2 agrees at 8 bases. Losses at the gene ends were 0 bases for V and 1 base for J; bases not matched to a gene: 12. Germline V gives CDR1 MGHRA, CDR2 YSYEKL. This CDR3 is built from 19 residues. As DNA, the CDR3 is TGCGCCAGCAGCCAAGATATCCCGCTTCGGCGGGAGGGCACAGATACGCAGTATTTT. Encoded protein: CASSQDIPLRREGTDTQYF.

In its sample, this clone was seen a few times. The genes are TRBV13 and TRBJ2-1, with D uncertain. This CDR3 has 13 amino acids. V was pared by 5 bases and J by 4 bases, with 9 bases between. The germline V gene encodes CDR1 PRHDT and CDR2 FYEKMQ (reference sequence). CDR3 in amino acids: CASSANLYNEQFF. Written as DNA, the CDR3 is TGTGCCAGCAGCGCCAACTTGTACAATGAGCAGTTCTTC.

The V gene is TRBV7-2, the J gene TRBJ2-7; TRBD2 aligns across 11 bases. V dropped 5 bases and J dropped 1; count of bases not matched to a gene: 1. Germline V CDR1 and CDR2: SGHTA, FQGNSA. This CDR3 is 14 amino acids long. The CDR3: CASSRTSGSYEQYF. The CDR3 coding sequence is TGTGCCAGCAGCCGGACTAGCGGGTCCTACGAGCAGTACTTC.

The CDR3 nucleotides are TGTGCCAGTAAGTGGGCAGGGACACTCAGGGACTATGGCTACACCTTC. It is translated as CASKWAGTLRDYGYTF. The V call is TRBV19, the J call TRBJ1-2; TRBD1 is a possible D gene (6 bases). Germline CDR1 LNHDA, CDR2 SQIVND (reference sequence). The length of the CDR3 is 16 residues. V lost 7 bases, J lost 3 bases, and 21 bases lay in between.

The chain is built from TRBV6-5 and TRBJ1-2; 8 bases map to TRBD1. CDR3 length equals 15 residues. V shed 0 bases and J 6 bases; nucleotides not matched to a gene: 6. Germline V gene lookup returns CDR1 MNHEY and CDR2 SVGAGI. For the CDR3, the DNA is TGTGCCAGCAGTTACTCGAGGACAGGGAGCCATGGCTACACCTTC. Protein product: CASSYSRTGSHGYTF.

The CDR3 nucleotides are TGTGCCAGCAGCGATAGGGACATGGGAGGAAACACCATATATTTT. Translating it yields CASSDRDMGGNTIYF. V and J are TRBV7-2 and TRBJ1-3; tentatively, D is TRBD1 (6 bases). CDR3 length: 15 amino acids. The germline V gene has CDR1 SGHTA and CDR2 FQGNSA. V lost 5 bases and J 4 bases, leaving 15 bases between the germline ends.